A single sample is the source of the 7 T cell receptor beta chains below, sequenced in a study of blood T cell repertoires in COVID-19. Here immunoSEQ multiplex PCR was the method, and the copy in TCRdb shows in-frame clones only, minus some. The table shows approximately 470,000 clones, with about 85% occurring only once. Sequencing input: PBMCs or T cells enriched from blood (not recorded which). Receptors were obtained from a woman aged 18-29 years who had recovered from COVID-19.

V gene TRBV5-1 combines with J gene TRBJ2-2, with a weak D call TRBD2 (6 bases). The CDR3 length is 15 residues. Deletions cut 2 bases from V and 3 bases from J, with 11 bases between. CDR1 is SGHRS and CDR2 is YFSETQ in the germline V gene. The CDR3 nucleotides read TGCGCCAGCAGCTTTAGCGGCCAAGACACCGGGGAGCTGTTTTTT. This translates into CASSFSGQDTGELFF.

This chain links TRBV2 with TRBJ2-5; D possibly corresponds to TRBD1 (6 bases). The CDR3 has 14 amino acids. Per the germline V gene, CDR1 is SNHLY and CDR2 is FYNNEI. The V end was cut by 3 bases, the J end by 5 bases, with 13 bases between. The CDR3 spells CASSDQGLRETQYF. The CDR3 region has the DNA TGTGCCAGCAGTGATCAGGGGCTACGGGAGACCCAGTACTTC.

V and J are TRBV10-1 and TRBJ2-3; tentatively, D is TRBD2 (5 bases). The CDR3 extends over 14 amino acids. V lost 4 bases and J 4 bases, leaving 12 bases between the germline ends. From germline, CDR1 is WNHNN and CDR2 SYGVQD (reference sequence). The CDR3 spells CASSADSPADTQYF. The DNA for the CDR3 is TGCGCCAGCAGTGCGGACTCCCCGGCAGATACGCAGTATTTT.

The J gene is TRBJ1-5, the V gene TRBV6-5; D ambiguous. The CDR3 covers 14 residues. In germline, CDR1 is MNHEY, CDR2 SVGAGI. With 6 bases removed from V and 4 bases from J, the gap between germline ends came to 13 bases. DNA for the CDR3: TGTGCCAGCAGGCCCGTGTCAGTAAATCAGCCCCAGCATTTT. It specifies CASRPVSVNQPQHF.

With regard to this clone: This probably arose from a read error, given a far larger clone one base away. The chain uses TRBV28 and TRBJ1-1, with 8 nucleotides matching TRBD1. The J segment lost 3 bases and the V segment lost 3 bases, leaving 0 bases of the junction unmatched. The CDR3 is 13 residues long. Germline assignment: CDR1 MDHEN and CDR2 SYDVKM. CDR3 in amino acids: CASSLTGDTEAFF. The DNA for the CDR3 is TGTGCCAGCAGTTTGACAGGGGACACTGAAGCTTTCTTT.

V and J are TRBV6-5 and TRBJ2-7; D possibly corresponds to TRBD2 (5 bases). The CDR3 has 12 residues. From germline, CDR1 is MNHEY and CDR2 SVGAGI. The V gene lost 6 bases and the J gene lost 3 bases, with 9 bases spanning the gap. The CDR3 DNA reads TGTGCCAGCAGACGGACTGGCTACGAGCAGTACTTC. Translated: CASRRTGYEQYF.

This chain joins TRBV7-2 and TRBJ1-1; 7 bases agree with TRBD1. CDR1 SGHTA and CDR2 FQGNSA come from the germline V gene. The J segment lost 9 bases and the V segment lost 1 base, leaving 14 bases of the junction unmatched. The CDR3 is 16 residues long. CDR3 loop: CASSLGGGRTGSQAFF. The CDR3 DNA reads TGTGCCAGCAGCTTAGGTGGTGGACGGACAGGTTCTCAAGCTTTCTTT.